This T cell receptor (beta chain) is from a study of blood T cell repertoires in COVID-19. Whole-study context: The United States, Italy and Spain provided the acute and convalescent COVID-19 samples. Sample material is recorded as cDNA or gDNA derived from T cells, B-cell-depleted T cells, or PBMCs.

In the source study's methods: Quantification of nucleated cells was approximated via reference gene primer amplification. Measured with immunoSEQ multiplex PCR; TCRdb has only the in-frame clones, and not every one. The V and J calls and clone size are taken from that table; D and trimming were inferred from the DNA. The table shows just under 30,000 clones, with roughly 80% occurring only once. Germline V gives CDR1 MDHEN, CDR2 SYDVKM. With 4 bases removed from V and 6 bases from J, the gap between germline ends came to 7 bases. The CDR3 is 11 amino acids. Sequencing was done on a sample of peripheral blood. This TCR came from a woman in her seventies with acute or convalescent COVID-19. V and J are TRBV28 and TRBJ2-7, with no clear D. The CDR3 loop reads CASSSPSEQYF. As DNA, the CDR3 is TGTGCCAGCAGTTCCCCATCCGAGCAGTACTTC.